Listed below are T cell receptor beta chains from one sample, sequenced in a study of radiation and T cells in renal cell carcinoma. Repertoires were generated with immunoSEQ multiplex PCR, while TCRdb's copy carries only in-frame clones and drops some. The sample holds 130,000 to 150,000 clones; roughly nine tenths are singletons and the top ten take roughly 4.1%. The sequencing used blood, collected from a patient whose treatment included radiotherapy and nephrectomy. These receptors came from a woman between 70 and 85 years old with renal cell carcinoma. The CDR3 runs from the conserved cysteine through the conserved F or W. The D gene is left open where the match is weak. Size tells how often a clone was seen (once, few, many) or the class of an expanded clone, and some rows leave it out.

TRBJ1-5	TRBV19	once	14	.	TGTGCCAGTAGTATAAGAGGGGACAATCAGCCCCAGCATTTT	CASSIRGDNQPQHF
TRBJ1-1	TRBV5-1	few	13	TRBD1	TGCGCCAGCAGCCCTCCCGGACAGGCTGAAGCTTTCTTT	CASSPPGQAEAFF
TRBJ2-3	TRBV30	.	14	.	TGTGCCTGGATTGAGGGGGGGGCACCAGATACGCAGTATTTT	CAWIEGGAPDTQYF
TRBJ1-1	TRBV19	.	13	.	TGTGCCAGCCGCAGGGACGGGGGCACTGAAGCTTTCTTT	CASRRDGGTEAFF
TRBJ2-7	TRBV9	.	14	.	TGTGCCAGCAGCGTAGGGGGAAGCCGCTACGAGCAGTACTTC	CASSVGGSRYEQYF
TRBJ1-6	TRBV4-2	.	14	.	TGTGCCAGCAGCCAGGCAGGGGATAATTCACCCCTCCACTTT	CASSQAGDNSPLHF
TRBJ2-1	TRBV7-2	.	15	.	TGTGCCAGCAGCCCCCGGGCGTCTCCCAGGGATGAGCAGTTCTTC	CASSPRASPRDEQFF
TRBJ1-5	TRBV10-3	few	13	.	TGTGCCATCAGTGAGAGGAAGAATCAGCCCCAGCATTTT	CAISERKNQPQHF
TRBJ1-4	TRBV11-3	.	16	.	TGTGCCAGCAGCTTAGATGTCGTACAGGGATCTGAAAAACTGTTTTTT	CASSLDVVQGSEKLFF
TRBJ1-3	TRBV5-6	.	14	.	TGTGCCAGCAGCGTTAAGTCTCCTGGAAACACCATATATTTT	CASSVKSPGNTIYF
TRBJ2-1	TRBV6-5	.	13	TRBD2	TGTGCCAGCAGCGGGGGGGTTTACAATGAGCAGTTCTTC	CASSGGVYNEQFF
TRBJ2-5	TRBV13	.	16	.	TGTGCCAGCAGCTTAGGCGGCCGGGTCTCAGTGGAGACCCAGTACTTC	CASSLGGRVSVETQYF
TRBJ2-1	TRBV28	.	12	TRBD1	TGTGCCAGCAGGGTGGACAGGTCTGAGCAGTTCTTC	CASRVDRSEQFF
TRBJ2-1	TRBV6-4	.	16	TRBD2	TGTGCCAGCAGTTACTCTAGCGGGGGGCACTACAATGAGCAGTTCTTC	CASSYSSGGHYNEQFF
TRBJ2-5	TRBV28	.	14	TRBD2	TGTGCCAGCAGTTCAAGCGGGGTGGGGGAGACCCAGTACTTC	CASSSSGVGETQYF
TRBJ2-3	TRBV20-1	.	11	.	TGCAGTGCTAGAGATCGAGGGAATGCGTATTTT	CSARDRGNAYF
TRBJ1-1	TRBV28	.	15	.	TGTGCCAGCAGTTTCCCGGGCGCTCCAAACACTGAAGCTTTCTTT	CASSFPGAPNTEAFF
TRBJ2-7	TRBV4-1	.	15	.	TGCGCCAGCAGCGCCGTTAGGCAGCCCTACTACGAGCAGTACTTC	CASSAVRQPYYEQYF
TRBJ2-1	TRBV6-5	.	15	.	TGTGCCAGCAGCCAACGGGGGGCCCACCCGGGTGAGCAGTTCTTC	CASSQRGAHPGEQFF
TRBJ1-2	TRBV27	once	15	.	TGTGCCAGCAGTTTTTCCGGGACCGCATACTATGGCTACACCTTC	CASSFSGTAYYGYTF
TRBJ1-5	TRBV2	once	16	.	TGTGCCAGCCGACCCAGGCGGCAGTATAGCAATCAGCCCCAGCATTTT	CASRPRRQYSNQPQHF
TRBJ2-5	TRBV11-2	.	14	.	TGTGCCAGCAGTCACACTTTTACTCAAGAGACCCAGTACTTC	CASSHTFTQETQYF
TRBJ1-2	TRBV7-2	.	12	.	TGTGCCAGCAGCCCAGGGGCAAACGGCTACACCTTC	CASSPGANGYTF
TRBJ1-6	TRBV30	.	14	.	TGTGCCTTATCTCCTGGGACCCTGGATTCACCCCTCCACTTT	CALSPGTLDSPLHF
TRBJ2-2	TRBV7-2	once	15	TRBD1	TGTGCCAGCAGCTTAGGCGACAGGGCAACCGGGGAGCTGTTTTTT	CASSLGDRATGELFF
TRBJ2-7	TRBV9	.	13	.	TGTGCCAGCAGCGTCCATGGGTCTTACGAGCAGTACTTC	CASSVHGSYEQYF
TRBJ2-1	TRBV5-6	few	16	.	TGTGCCAGCAGCTTGAGTTTCGGGAGCTCCTACAATGAGCAGTTCTTC	CASSLSFGSSYNEQFF
TRBJ2-5	TRBV6-1	.	8	.	TGTGCCAGCAGTGCTATATACTTC	CASSAIYF
TRBJ1-1	TRBV20-1	.	11	.	TGCAGCGGGGGGGAGAACACTGAAGCTTTCTTT	CSGGENTEAFF
TRBJ1-2	TRBV4-3	.	12	.	TGCGCCAGCAGCCGAGGACATAAGTCCAACACCTTC	CASSRGHKSNTF
TRBJ1-5	TRBV27	.	16	TRBD1	TGTGCCAGCAGTCAGTTCGGGACAGCTAGCAATCAGCCCCAGCATTTT	CASSQFGTASNQPQHF
TRBJ2-1	TRBV30	.	15	.	TGTGCCTGGAGCGGGGGGCCCCCCTCCTACAATGAGCAGTTCTTC	CAWSGGPPSYNEQFF
TRBJ1-2	TRBV19	.	16	TRBD1	TGTGCCAGTAGTCGCCTGACAGGGGGCTGGAACTATGGCTACACCTTC	CASSRLTGGWNYGYTF
TRBJ1-2	TRBV11-3	.	13	.	TGTGCCAGCAGCTTAAAGTCTAGCGGGGGCTACACCTTC	CASSLKSSGGYTF
TRBJ2-3	TRBV5-1	.	16	.	TGCGCCAGCAGCGCCTGGACAGCCGATTCCACAGATACGCAGTATTTT	CASSAWTADSTDTQYF
TRBJ1-4	TRBV10-3	.	14	.	TGTGCCATCAGTGAATACGGCTTAAATGAAAAACTGTTTTTT	CAISEYGLNEKLFF
TRBJ1-2	TRBV29-1	.	14	.	TGCAGCGTAGATGGACAGTCAGCTAACTATGGCTACACCTTC	CSVDGQSANYGYTF
TRBJ1-1	TRBV28	few	14	.	TGTGCCAGCAGTTTCCCCCACAGGAACACTGAAGCTTTCTTT	CASSFPHRNTEAFF
TRBJ2-3	TRBV5-1	.	17	TRBD2	TGCGCCAGCAGCGTCTTTAGCGGGGCAACGAGCACAGATACGCAGTATTTT	CASSVFSGATSTDTQYF
TRBJ2-7	TRBV9	.	14	.	TGTGCCAGCAGCACAAGCCCAGGGAATTACGAGCAGTACTTC	CASSTSPGNYEQYF
TRBJ1-1	TRBV4-3	.	13	.	TGCGCCAGCAGCCAAGATAGGTTTGGGCAAGCTTTCTTT	CASSQDRFGQAFF
TRBJ1-1	TRBV19	.	15	.	TGTGCCAGTAGTATAGGGAGAACGGTGAACACTGAAGCTTTCTTT	CASSIGRTVNTEAFF
TRBJ1-5	TRBV18	.	13	TRBD1	TGTGCCAGCTCACCGGACAGGAATCAGCCCCAGCATTTT	CASSPDRNQPQHF
TRBJ1-2	TRBV6-1	once	13	.	TGTGCCAGCAGTGAAAGGGGGGCCTATGGCTACACCTTC	CASSERGAYGYTF
TRBJ2-6	TRBV18	.	17	.	TGTGCCAGCTCACGAGAGACTCTTAGCTCTGGGGCCAACGTCCTGACTTTC	CASSRETLSSGANVLTF
TRBJ1-6	TRBV28	.	14	.	TGTGCCGAGTCGGTCAGCTCCTATAATTCACCCCTCCACTTT	CAESVSSYNSPLHF
TRBJ1-1	TRBV30	.	15	TRBD1	TGTGCCTGGAGTGTACGTCGGACAGGGAACACTGAAGCTTTCTTT	CAWSVRRTGNTEAFF
TRBJ2-5	TRBV5-4	.	14	.	TGTGCCAGCAGCTCTCAAAAGGGGGAAGAGACCCAGTACTTC	CASSSQKGEETQYF
TRBJ1-4	TRBV7-9	.	15	TRBD1	TGTGCCAGCAGCTTAAGGGACAGTTTTAATGAAAAACTGTTTTTT	CASSLRDSFNEKLFF
TRBJ1-5	TRBV28	.	14	.	TGTGCCAGCAGTTTACATGGGCGCGAACAGCCCCAGCATTTT	CASSLHGREQPQHF
TRBJ2-5	TRBV19	.	14	TRBD2	TGTGCCAGTAGTGGGCTAGCGGGGGTTGAGACCCAGTACTTC	CASSGLAGVETQYF
TRBJ2-5	TRBV7-2	.	16	.	TGTGCCAGCAGCTCCTCATTCGACAGGTTCCAAGAGACCCAGTACTTC	CASSSSFDRFQETQYF
TRBJ2-5	TRBV2	.	15	TRBD2	TGTGCCAGCAGTCCCTCTAGCGGGGGGAGGGAGACCCAGTACTTC	CASSPSSGGRETQYF
TRBJ1-2	TRBV4-1	.	15	.	TGCGCCAGCAGCCTACAAGGGGACAACGCCTATGGCTACACCTTC	CASSLQGDNAYGYTF
TRBJ1-2	TRBV11-2	.	14	TRBD1	TGTGCCAGCAGCGTAGACGACAGGGCGGGAGGCTACACCTTC	CASSVDDRAGGYTF